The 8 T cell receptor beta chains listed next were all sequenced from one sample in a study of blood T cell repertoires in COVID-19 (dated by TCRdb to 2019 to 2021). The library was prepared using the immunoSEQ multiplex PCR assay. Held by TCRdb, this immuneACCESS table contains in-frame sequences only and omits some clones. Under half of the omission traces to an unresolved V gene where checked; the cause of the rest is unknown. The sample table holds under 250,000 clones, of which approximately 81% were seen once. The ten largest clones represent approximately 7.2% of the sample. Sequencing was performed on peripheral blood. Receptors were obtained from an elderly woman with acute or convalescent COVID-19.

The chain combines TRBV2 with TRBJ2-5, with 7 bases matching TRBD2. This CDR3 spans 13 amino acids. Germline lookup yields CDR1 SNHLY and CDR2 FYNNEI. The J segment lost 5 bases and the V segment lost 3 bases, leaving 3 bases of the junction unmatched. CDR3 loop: CASSEGGGETQYF. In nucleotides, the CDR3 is TGTGCCAGCAGTGAGGGGGGAGGGGAGACCCAGTACTTC.

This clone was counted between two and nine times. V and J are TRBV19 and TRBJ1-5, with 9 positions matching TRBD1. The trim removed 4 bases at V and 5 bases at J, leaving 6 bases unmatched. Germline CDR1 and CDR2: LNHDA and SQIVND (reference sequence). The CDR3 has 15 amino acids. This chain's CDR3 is CASSTPRTGDQPQHF. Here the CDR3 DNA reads TGTGCCAGTAGTACCCCCCGGACAGGGGATCAGCCCCAGCATTTT.

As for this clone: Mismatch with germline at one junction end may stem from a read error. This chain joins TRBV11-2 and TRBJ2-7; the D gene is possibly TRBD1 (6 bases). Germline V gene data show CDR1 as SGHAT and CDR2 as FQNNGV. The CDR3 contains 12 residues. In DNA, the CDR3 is TGTGCCAGCAGCTCGATGGGGGACACGGCTGGCTTC. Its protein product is CASSSMGDTAGF.

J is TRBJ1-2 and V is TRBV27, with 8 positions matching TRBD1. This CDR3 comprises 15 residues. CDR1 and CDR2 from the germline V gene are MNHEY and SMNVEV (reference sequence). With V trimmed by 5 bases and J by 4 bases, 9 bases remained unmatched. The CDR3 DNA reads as TGTGCCAGCAGTAATGCCCAGGGGGCTTCCTATGGCTACACCTTC. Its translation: CASSNAQGASYGYTF.

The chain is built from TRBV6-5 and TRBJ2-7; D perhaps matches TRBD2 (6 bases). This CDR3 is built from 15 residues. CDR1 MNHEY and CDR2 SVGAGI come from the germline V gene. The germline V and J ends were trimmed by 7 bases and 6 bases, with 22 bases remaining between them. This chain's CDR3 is CASIRLRGNYGEQYF. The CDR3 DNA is TGTGCCAGCATCCGTCTTCGGGGGAACTACGGCGAGCAGTACTTC.

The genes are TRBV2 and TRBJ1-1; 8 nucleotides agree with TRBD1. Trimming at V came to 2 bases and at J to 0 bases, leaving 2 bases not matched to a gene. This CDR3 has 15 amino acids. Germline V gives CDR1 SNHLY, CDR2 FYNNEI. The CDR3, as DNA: TGTGCCAGCAGTGAACAGGGGGCCATGAACACTGAAGCTTTCTTT. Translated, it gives CASSEQGAMNTEAFF.

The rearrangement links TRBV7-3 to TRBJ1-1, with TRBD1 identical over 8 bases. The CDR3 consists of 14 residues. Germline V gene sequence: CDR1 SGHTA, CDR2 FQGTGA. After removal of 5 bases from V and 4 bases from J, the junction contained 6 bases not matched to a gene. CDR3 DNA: TGTGCCAGCAGCCAGCGACAGGGGAGCACTGAAGCTTTCTTT. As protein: CASSQRQGSTEAFF.

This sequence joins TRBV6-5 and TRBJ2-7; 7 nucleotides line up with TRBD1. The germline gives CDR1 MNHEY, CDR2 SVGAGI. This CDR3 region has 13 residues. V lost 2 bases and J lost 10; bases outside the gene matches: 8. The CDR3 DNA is TGTGCCAGCAGTTACGGGACAGCGAGGGTACAGTACTTC. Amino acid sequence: CASSYGTARVQYF.